This TCR beta chain was captured by sequencing in a study of T cell responses to AZD1222 COVID-19 vaccine. Whole-study results and caveats: Clonal diversity was possibly underestimated, and white British individuals and females predominated among donors. In all cases, repertoires were sampled only after the peak T cell response. The reported proportion of spike-specific TCRs targeting unmutated variant regions was nearly half. Elevations in Spike-specific TCR breadth and depth followed administration of two AZD1222 doses.

Remarks on this clone: Its antigen is unknown.

J lost 4 bases, V lost 0 bases, and 3 bases had no gene match. This CDR3 region has 16 residues. Germline V CDR1 and CDR2: WNHNN, SYGVQD (reference sequence). Produced via immunoSEQ multiplex PCR; TCRdb's table is partial and in-frame only. The sample carries 70,000 to 90,000 clones, approximately 89% recorded once. The sequences come from peripheral blood, collected on day 0 of AZD1222 vaccination. The V call is TRBV10-1, the J call TRBJ2-5, with 12 bases lining up with TRBD1. The receptor was isolated from an adult in good health. In DNA form, the CDR3 reads TGCGCCAGCAGTGAGTCCGGGACAGGGGGCAGAGAGACCCAGTACTTC. Its protein is CASSESGTGGRETQYF.